The sequence of this T cell receptor beta chain was determined in a study of T-cell reconstitution after alpha-beta-depleted transplantation in children. Study-wide points: The authors attributed T-cell counts and diversity one year after transplant mostly to newly produced T cells.

This sample's TCRbeta library carried unique molecular identifier barcodes. Via MiXCR, TCRdb re-called the PCR reads, giving one row per CDR3 protein. Of a few hundred thousand distinct CDR3 sequences listed, around two fifths are singletons. This clonotype has only a few counts. Its matching antigen is unknown. The CDR3 is 13 amino acids. Deletions cut 6 bases from V and 3 bases from J, with 14 bases between. Germline loops: CDR1 SQVTM, CDR2 ANQGSEA. The sequence was obtained from a girl between 2 and 10 years old with aplastic anemia, due to receive a stem cell transplant. The J gene is TRBJ1-1, the V gene TRBV29-1, with D perhaps TRBD1 (5 bases). Material: PBMCs, obtained before TCRalphabeta/CD19-depleted stem cell transplant. DNA for the CDR3: TGCAGCGTCCAAGTGGGAGGGGACACTGAAGCTTTCTTT. Its translation: CSVQVGGDTEAFF.